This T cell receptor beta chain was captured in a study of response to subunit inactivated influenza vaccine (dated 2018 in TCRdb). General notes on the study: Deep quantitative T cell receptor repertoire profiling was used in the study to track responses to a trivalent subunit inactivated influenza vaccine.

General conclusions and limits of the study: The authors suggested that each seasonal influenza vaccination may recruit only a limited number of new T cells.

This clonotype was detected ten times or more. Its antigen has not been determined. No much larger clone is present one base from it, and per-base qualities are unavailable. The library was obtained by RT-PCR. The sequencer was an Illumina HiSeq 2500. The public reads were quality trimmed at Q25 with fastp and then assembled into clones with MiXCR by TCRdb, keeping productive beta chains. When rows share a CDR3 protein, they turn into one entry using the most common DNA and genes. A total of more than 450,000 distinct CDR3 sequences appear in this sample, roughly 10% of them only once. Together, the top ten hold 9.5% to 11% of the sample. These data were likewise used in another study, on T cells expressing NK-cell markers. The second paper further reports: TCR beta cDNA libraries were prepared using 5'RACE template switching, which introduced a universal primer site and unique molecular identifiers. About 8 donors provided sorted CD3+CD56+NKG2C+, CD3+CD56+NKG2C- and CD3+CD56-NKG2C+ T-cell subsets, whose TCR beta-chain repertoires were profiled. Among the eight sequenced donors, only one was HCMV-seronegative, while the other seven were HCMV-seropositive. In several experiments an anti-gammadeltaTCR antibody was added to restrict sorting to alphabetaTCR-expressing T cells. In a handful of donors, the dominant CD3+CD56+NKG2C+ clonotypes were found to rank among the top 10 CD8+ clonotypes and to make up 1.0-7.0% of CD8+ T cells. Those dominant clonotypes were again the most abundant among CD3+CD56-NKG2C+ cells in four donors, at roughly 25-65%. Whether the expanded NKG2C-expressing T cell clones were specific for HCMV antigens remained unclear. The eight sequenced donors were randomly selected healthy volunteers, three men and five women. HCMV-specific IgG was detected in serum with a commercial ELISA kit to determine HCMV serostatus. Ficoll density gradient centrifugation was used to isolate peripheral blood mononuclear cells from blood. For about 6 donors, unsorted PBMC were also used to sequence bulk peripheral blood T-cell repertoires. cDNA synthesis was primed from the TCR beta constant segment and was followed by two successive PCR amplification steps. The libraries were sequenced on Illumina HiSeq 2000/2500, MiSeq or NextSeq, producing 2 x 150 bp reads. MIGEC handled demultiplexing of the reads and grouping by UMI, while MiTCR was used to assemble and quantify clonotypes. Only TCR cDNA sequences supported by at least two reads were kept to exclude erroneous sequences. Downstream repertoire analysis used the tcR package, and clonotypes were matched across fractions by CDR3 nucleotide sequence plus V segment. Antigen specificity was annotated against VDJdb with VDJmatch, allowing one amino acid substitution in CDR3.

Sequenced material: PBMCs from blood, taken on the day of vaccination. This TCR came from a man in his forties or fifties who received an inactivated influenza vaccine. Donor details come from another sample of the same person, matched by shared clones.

The encoded CDR3 is CSARDPKRERTDTQYF. In nucleotides, the sequence is TGCAGTGCTAGAGACCCCAAGCGGGAGCGCACAGATACGCAGTATTTT. The rearranged chain carries TRBV20-1 and TRBJ2-3, with TRBD2 identical over 8 junction bases. The germline V gene (reference sequence) gives CDR1 as DFQATT and CDR2 as SNEGSKA. Measured from the cysteine to the phenylalanine, the CDR3 is 16 residues long. The entry retains the CDR3 DNA only, 48 bases that are in frame from base 1. Trimming takes 0 bases off V and 1 base off J; junction bases not matched to a gene: 6.